This is a list of T cell receptor beta chains from one sample in a study of blood T cell repertoires in COVID-19. The method was immunoSEQ multiplex PCR; TCRdb's version includes in-frame clones alone and lacks a portion of them. Of almost 400,000 clones detected, 70% to 90% appear once; the ten largest clones hold roughly 2%. Sequencing was carried out using peripheral blood. All receptors come from a woman aged 55-75 years with COVID-19, enrolled during active disease. Each CDR3 is given with its conserved first and last residue. The D gene is left open where the match is weak. For some rows the clone size is stated as once, few or many, or as a class when expanded; others skip it.

DNA	CDR3	size	D	length	V	J
TGTGCCAGTAGCCCGACGCCCGGGACAGGGTTTGGCTACACCTTC	CASSPTPGTGFGYTF	-	TRBD1	15	TRBV19	TRBJ1-2
TGTGCCAGCAAAGCCGGCGGGGTCAACACCGGGGAGCTGTTTTTT	CASKAGGVNTGELFF	-	-	15	TRBV25-1	TRBJ2-2
TGTGCCAGCAGCCTCTCAGGCTGGGACTCCATTTCACCCCTCCACTTT	CASSLSGWDSISPLHF	-	-	16	TRBV3-1/TRBV3-2	TRBJ1-6
TGTGCCAGCAGTTCTGGACTCGGACCCTACAATGAGCAGTTCTTC	CASSSGLGPYNEQFF	-	-	15	TRBV28	TRBJ2-1
TGCGCCAGCAGCTTGGCCAGGGCCGGGGAGCTGTTTTTT	CASSLARAGELFF	-	-	13	TRBV5-1	TRBJ2-2
TGTGCCAGCAGCCTCCGGGCTAGCGGGGGCACAGATACGCAGTATTTT	CASSLRASGGTDTQYF	-	TRBD2	16	TRBV7-3	TRBJ2-3
TGTGCCAGCAGCTCGGAGACAGTTACCTCGTACCCCAACACTGAAGCTTTCTTT	CASSSETVTSYPNTEAFF	-	-	18	TRBV5-7	TRBJ1-1
TGTGCCGCGTCAGGGGCATGGGGCTACACCTTC	CAASGAWGYTF	-	-	11	TRBV28	TRBJ1-2
TGTGCCAGCAGCTTACTGGGGACAGGGTCCCACGAGCAGTACTTC	CASSLLGTGSHEQYF	-	TRBD1	15	TRBV5-6	TRBJ2-7
TGCGCCAGCAGTAACCAAGGGGACAGGGTATATCGGTTCGGCAATCAGCCCCAGCATTTT	CASSNQGDRVYRFGNQPQHF	-	TRBD1	20	TRBV10-1	TRBJ1-5
TGTGCCAGCAGCGACGGACTAGCGGTAAGCTCCTACAATGAGCAGTTCTTC	CASSDGLAVSSYNEQFF	-	TRBD2	17	TRBV9	TRBJ2-1
TGTGCCAGCACCAGGTTTAGCGGGGGGACCGAGCAGTACTTC	CASTRFSGGTEQYF	many	TRBD2	14	TRBV2	TRBJ2-7
TGCGCCAGCAGCTTTACTACCGGGTCCGGGGATGAAAAACTGTTTTTT	CASSFTTGSGDEKLFF	-	-	16	TRBV5-1	TRBJ1-4
TGTGCCAGCACCGTCGCGGGGGCCAACGTCCTGACTTTC	CASTVAGANVLTF	-	-	13	TRBV12-3/TRBV12-4	TRBJ2-6
TGCGCCAGCAGCCCCCAGGGGGTTCCGAACACCGGGGAGCTGTTTTTT	CASSPQGVPNTGELFF	-	TRBD1	16	TRBV5-1	TRBJ2-2
TGTGCCAGCACCTCCGAGGCAGTTACTGAAGCTTTCTTT	CASTSEAVTEAFF	-	-	13	TRBV6-5	TRBJ1-1
TGTGCCAGCTCACCGAGGGCCACTGAAGCTTTCTTT	CASSPRATEAFF	-	-	12	TRBV18	TRBJ1-1
TGCGCCAGCAGCCGATCAGGGGATCTAGGGGAAGCTTTCTTT	CASSRSGDLGEAFF	-	-	14	TRBV10-1	TRBJ1-1
TGTGCCAGTAGCCCCGGGACAGGGACAACCTACGAGCAGTACTTC	CASSPGTGTTYEQYF	-	TRBD1	15	TRBV19	TRBJ2-7
TGTGCTAGTGGTTTGGTAATGGGACAGGGGGGAAACACCGGGGAGCTGTTTTTT	CASGLVMGQGGNTGELFF	-	TRBD1	18	TRBV12-5	TRBJ2-2